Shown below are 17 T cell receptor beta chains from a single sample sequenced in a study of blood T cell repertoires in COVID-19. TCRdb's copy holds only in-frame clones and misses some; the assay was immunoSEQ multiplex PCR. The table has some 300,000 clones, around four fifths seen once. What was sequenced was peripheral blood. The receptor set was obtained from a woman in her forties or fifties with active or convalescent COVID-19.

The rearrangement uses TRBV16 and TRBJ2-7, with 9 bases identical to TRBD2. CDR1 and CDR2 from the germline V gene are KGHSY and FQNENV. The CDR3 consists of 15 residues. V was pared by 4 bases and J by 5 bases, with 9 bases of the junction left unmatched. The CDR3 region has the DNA TGTGCCAGCAGCCGCACAGGCCGCGGGGGGGACGAGCAGTACTTC. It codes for CASSRTGRGGDEQYF.

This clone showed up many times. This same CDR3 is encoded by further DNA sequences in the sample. CDR3 protein: CASSSQGSGTEAFF. The CDR3 DNA is TGCGCCAGCAGCTCCCAGGGAAGTGGGACTGAAGCTTTCTTT. This chain uses TRBV5-1 with TRBJ1-1, with D possibly TRBD1 on 5 matching bases. Per germline, CDR1 SGHRS and CDR2 YFSETQ. Trimming removed 3 bases from V and 5 bases from J, with 14 bases in between. CDR3 length equals 14 residues.

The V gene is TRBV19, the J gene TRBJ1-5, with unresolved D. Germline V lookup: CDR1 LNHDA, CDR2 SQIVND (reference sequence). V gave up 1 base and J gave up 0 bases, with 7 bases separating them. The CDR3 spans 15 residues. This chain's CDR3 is CASSIVKSSNQPQHF. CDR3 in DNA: TGTGCCAGTAGTATAGTCAAGAGTAGCAATCAGCCCCAGCATTTT.

The DNA for the CDR3 is TGTGCCAGCAGCTTGTGGACAGGAGGTGTGGGCACTGAAGCTTTCTTT. Amino acids: CASSLWTGGVGTEAFF. The V call is TRBV5-8, the J call TRBJ1-1; 7 bases match TRBD1. The CDR3 is made up of 16 amino acids. V shed 1 base, J shed 4 bases, and the junction held 10 bases outside the gene matches. Germline V gene data show CDR1 as SGHTS and CDR2 as YDEGEE.

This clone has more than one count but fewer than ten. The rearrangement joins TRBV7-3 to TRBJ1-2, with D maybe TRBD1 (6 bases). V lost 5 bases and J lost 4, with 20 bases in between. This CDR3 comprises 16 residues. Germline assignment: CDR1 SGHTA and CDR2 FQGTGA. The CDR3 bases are TGTGCCAGCAGCCCAAGTAGCGTGACAGGAGTCTATGGCTACACCTTC. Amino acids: CASSPSSVTGVYGYTF.

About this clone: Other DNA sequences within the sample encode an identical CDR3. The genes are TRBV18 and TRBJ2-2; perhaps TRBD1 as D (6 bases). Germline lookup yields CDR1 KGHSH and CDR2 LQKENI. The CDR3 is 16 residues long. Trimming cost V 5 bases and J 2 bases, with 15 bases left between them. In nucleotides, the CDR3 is TGTGCCAGCTCAGGGCCCGGGACACTCAACACCGGGGAGCTGTTTTTT. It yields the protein CASSGPGTLNTGELFF.

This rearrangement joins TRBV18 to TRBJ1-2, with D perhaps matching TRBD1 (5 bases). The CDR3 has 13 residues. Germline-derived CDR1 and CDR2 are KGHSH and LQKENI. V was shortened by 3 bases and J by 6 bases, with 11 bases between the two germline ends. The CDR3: CASSPRGSDGYTF. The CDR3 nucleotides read TGTGCCAGCTCACCTAGGGGATCGGATGGCTACACCTTC.

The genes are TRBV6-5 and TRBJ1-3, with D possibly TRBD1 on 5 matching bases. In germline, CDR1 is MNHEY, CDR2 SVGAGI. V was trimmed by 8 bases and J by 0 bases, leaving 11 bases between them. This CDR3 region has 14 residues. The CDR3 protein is CASSRGSSGNTIYF. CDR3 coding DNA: TGTGCCAGCTCGCGGGGGAGCTCTGGAAACACCATATATTTT.

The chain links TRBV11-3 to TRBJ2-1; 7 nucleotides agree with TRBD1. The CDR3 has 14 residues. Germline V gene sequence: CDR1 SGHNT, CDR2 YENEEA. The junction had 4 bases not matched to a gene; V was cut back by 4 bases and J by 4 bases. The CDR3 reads CASSSRQGYNEQFF. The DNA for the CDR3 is TGTGCCAGCAGCTCTAGACAGGGTTACAATGAGCAGTTCTTC.

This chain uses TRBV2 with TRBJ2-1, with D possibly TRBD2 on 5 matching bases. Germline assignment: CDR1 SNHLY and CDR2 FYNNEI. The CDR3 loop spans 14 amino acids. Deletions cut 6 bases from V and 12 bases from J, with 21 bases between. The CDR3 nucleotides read TGTGCCAGCAGCGATCTTCCCCCAGTCCGGGGGCAGTTCTTC. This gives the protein CASSDLPPVRGQFF.

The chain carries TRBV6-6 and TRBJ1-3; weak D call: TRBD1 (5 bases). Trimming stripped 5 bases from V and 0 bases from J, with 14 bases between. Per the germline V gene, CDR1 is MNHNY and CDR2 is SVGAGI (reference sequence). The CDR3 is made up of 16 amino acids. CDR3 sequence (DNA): TGTGCCAGCAGTCCGGGGGAGAATTACTCTGGAAACACCATATATTTT. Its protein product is CASSPGENYSGNTIYF.

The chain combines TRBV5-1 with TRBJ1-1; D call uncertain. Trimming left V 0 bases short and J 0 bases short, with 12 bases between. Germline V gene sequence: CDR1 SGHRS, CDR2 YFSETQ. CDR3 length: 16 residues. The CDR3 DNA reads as TGCGCCAGCAGCTTGGCCGGCTCGGGAATGAACACTGAAGCTTTCTTT. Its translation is CASSLAGSGMNTEAFF.

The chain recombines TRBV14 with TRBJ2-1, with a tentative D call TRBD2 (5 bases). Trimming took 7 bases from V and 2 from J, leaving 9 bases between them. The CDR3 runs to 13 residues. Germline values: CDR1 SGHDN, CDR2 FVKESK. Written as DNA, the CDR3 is TGTGCCAGCAAAAGCGGAACCTACAATGAGCAGTTCTTC. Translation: CASKSGTYNEQFF.

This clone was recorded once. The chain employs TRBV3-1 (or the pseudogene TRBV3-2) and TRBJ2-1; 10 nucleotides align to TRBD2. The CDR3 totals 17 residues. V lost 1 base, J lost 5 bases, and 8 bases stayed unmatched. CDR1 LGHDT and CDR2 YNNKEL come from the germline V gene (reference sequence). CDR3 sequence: CASSQAPAGGWNNEQFF. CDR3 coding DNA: TGTGCCAGCAGCCAAGCGCCAGCGGGAGGGTGGAACAATGAGCAGTTCTTC.

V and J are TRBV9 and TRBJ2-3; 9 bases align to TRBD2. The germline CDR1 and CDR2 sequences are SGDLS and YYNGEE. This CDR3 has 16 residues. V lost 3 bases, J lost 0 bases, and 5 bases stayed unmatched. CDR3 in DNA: TGTGCCAGCAGCGCAGGACTAGCGCAAAGCACAGATACGCAGTATTTT. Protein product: CASSAGLAQSTDTQYF.

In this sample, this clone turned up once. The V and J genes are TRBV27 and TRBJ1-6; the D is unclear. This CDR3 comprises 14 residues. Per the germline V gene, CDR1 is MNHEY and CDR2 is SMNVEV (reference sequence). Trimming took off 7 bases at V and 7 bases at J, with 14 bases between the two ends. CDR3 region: CASIFEEANSPLHF. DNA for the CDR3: TGTGCCAGCATTTTCGAGGAGGCCAATTCACCCCTCCACTTT.

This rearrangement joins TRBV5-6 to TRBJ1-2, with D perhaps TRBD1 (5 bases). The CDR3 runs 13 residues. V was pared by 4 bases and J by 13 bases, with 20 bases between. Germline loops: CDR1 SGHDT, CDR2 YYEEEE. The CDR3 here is CASSGGFGQGLTF. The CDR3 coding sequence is TGTGCCAGCAGCGGGGGGTTCGGGCAGGGACTCACCTTC.